Presented here are 24 T cell receptor beta chains from one specimen sequenced in a study of OX40 agonist ivuxolimab in advanced cancers. Sequencing used immunoSEQ multiplex PCR; TCRdb keeps in-frame clones, though not all of them. The top ten hold over 5% of the sample, which has around 14,000 clones, roughly 89% seen once. This material consisted of CD4+ or CD8+ T cells sorted from blood, taken in a trial of the OX40 agonist ivuxolimab. The receptors were sampled from an adult with an advanced solid tumor such as melanoma, head and neck, liver or kidney cancer.

The V gene is TRBV6-5, the J gene TRBJ2-3, with TRBD1 matching 9 bases. The CDR3 covers 15 residues. Losses at the gene ends were 6 bases for V and 3 bases for J; bases not matched to a gene: 7. The germline V gene has CDR1 MNHEY and CDR2 SVGAGI. CDR3 coding DNA: TGTGCCAGCAGCCGAGGACAGGGGTTAACAGATACGCAGTATTTT. Residues: CASSRGQGLTDTQYF.

CDR3 residues: CASSLAGTRLYEQYF. The CDR3 DNA sequence: TGCGCCAGCAGCTTGGCGGGAACCCGGCTATACGAGCAGTACTTC. This chain connects TRBV5-1 to TRBJ2-7, with a weak D call TRBD2 (5 bases). Trimming pared 0 bases from V and 4 bases from J, leaving 14 bases between. Germline CDR1 is SGHRS and CDR2 is YFSETQ. This CDR3 is built from 15 residues.

The chain is built from TRBV10-3 and TRBJ1-2, with D maybe TRBD1 (5 bases). The germline V and J ends were trimmed by 0 bases and 2 bases, with 13 bases remaining between them. Germline CDR1 and CDR2: ENHRY and SYGVKD. CDR3 length: 16 residues. The CDR3 DNA is TGTGCCATCAGTGAGTCGGAGGGCAGGGTGAACTATGGCTACACCTTC. It is translated as CAISESEGRVNYGYTF.

The chain couples TRBV11-2 to TRBJ2-7, with D possibly TRBD1 on 6 matching bases. Trimming stripped 4 bases from V and 6 bases from J, with 10 bases between. In germline, CDR1 is SGHAT, CDR2 FQNNGV. The CDR3 is 12 residues long. In nucleotides, the CDR3 is TGTGCCAGCAGCTCAGGGGTGCTCGAGCAGTACTTC. It is translated as CASSSGVLEQYF.

A remark on this clone: The germline gene is not matched at one end of the junction; a read error may be the cause. V gene TRBV7-3 combines with J gene TRBJ1-2; perhaps TRBD1 as D (6 bases). Germline V gene sequence: CDR1 SGHTA, CDR2 FQGTGA. This CDR3 spans 13 amino acids. The CDR3 DNA sequence: TGTGCCAGCAGCCTAACCGCAGGGGATGGCTACACCTTC. Its protein product is CASSLTAGDGYTF.

The chain links TRBV4-2 to TRBJ1-2, with TRBD1 as a possible D gene (6 bases). Germline CDR1 is LGHNA and CDR2 is YNFKEQ. The V and J ends lost 4 bases and 4 bases respectively, with 16 bases between them. The CDR3 loop spans 15 amino acids. CDR3 coding DNA: TGTGCCAGCAGCCGAACCCCCCAGGGGAGCTATGGCTACACCTTC. Residues: CASSRTPQGSYGYTF.

The chain is built from TRBV27 and TRBJ2-7; TRBD2 matches at 7 bases. With 5 bases clipped from V and 12 bases from J, the junction kept 10 bases outside the gene matches. This CDR3 comprises 12 residues. Germline assignment: CDR1 MNHEY and CDR2 SMNVEV (reference sequence). CDR3 sequence (DNA): TGTGCCAGCAGTCCTGCGGGGGAAGTCGCGTACTTC. It codes for CASSPAGEVAYF.

V and J are TRBV5-6 and TRBJ2-5; 8 nucleotides line up with TRBD1. Germline V gene sequence: CDR1 SGHDT, CDR2 YYEEEE. The CDR3 is 15 amino acids. V lost 0 bases to trimming and J lost 7 bases; unmatched junction nucleotides: 8. The CDR3 protein is CASSLAGGPPGTQYF. In DNA, the CDR3 is TGTGCCAGCAGCTTGGCAGGGGGCCCTCCGGGGACCCAGTACTTC.

This clone was seen a few times. Here the CDR3 reads CAIKGSGGTGELFF. DNA of the CDR3: TGTGCCATCAAGGGGAGCGGGGGGACCGGGGAGCTGTTTTTT. This chain uses TRBV10-3 with TRBJ2-2; 9 bases line up with TRBD2. The CDR3 is 14 residues long. J gave up 5 bases and V 7 bases, and 5 bases lay outside the gene matches. Germline assignment: CDR1 ENHRY and CDR2 SYGVKD.

The rearrangement joins TRBV4-2 to TRBJ2-7, with 13 bases lining up with TRBD2. The CDR3 contains 14 residues. The junction had 5 bases not matched to a gene; V was cut back by 5 bases and J by 7 bases. CDR1 is LGHNA, CDR2 YNFKEQ, per germline. CDR3 bases: TGTGCCAGCAGCGTCGGACTAGCGGGGGTTGAGCAGTACTTC. Translation: CASSVGLAGVEQYF.

V gene TRBV6-6 combines with J gene TRBJ2-7; 8 nucleotides agree with TRBD2. The ends lost 6 bases at V and 3 bases at J; junction bases unmatched: 10. There are 15 residues in the CDR3. Germline V CDR1 and CDR2: MNHNY, SVGAGI (reference sequence). CDR3 bases: TGTGCCAGCAGCGAGTGGCGGGGGGATTACTACGAGCAGTACTTC. Protein sequence: CASSEWRGDYYEQYF.

The J gene is TRBJ1-5, the V gene TRBV5-1, with TRBD1 as a possible D gene (6 bases). V lost 0 bases, J lost 4 bases, and 11 bases lay in between. Germline CDR1 SGHRS, CDR2 YFSETQ. The length of the CDR3 is 15 residues. CDR3 amino acids: CASSLEGESNQPQHF. The CDR3, as DNA: TGCGCCAGCAGCTTGGAGGGGGAGAGTAATCAGCCCCAGCATTTT.

CDR3 loop: CASRGTAKNTIYF. DNA for the CDR3: TGTGCCAGCAGGGGGACAGCGAAAAACACCATATATTTT. The J gene is TRBJ1-3, the V gene TRBV6-6; 7 bases agree with TRBD1. CDR3 length equals 13 residues. Germline assignment: CDR1 MNHNY and CDR2 SVGAGI (reference sequence). J gave up 6 bases and V 6 bases, and 5 bases lay outside the gene matches.

The chain uses TRBV2 and TRBJ1-3; no definite D call. V lost 3 bases and J lost 2, with 8 bases in between. The CDR3 spans 14 residues. Germline V lookup: CDR1 SNHLY, CDR2 FYNNEI. CDR3 in amino acids: CASSDYGPGNTIYF. The CDR3 coding sequence is TGTGCCAGCAGTGACTACGGCCCTGGAAACACCATATATTTT.

The V and J genes are TRBV2 and TRBJ1-5, with a weak D call TRBD1 (6 bases). Trimming removed 5 bases from V and 11 bases from J, with 22 bases in between. Germline CDR1 reads SNHLY; CDR2 reads FYNNEI. The CDR3 has 15 residues. DNA of the CDR3: TGTGCCAGCAGTTCCAGGGGCGCTGGAGAATCAGCCCAGCATTTT. Protein product: CASSSRGAGESAQHF. The full variable domain, completed using reference TRBV2 and TRBJ1-5, is EPEVTQTPSHQVTQMGQEVILRCVPISNHLYFYWYRQILGQKVEFLVSFYNNEISEKSEIFDDQFSVERPDGSNFTLKIRSTKLEDSAMYFCASSSRGAGESAQHFGDGTRLSIL.

This clone was observed a few times. The genes are TRBV4-1 and TRBJ1-3, with a weak D call TRBD1 (6 bases). V was trimmed by 4 bases and J by 2 bases, leaving 12 bases between them. The CDR3 has 15 amino acids. From germline, CDR1 is MGHRA and CDR2 YSYEKL. The DNA of the CDR3 is TGCGCCAGCAGCCGGCCGGGGGGCACTGGAAACACCATATATTTT. It is translated as CASSRPGGTGNTIYF.

The gene calls are TRBV30 and TRBJ1-5; the match to TRBD1 covers 7 bases. CDR1 is GTSNPN, CDR2 SVGIG, per germline (reference sequence). Germline trimming cut 4 bases from V and 4 bases from J; bases unmatched to any gene: 4. The CDR3 is 13 residues long. The CDR3 region is CAWTGGKNQPQHF. As DNA, the CDR3 is TGTGCCTGGACAGGGGGGAAGAATCAGCCCCAGCATTTT.

The chain employs TRBV27 and TRBJ1-5; tentative D call: TRBD1 (5 bases). The V and J ends lost 4 bases and 7 bases respectively, with 11 bases between them. CDR1 is MNHEY and CDR2 is SMNVEV in the germline V gene (reference sequence). This CDR3 contains 13 residues. CDR3 in amino acids: CASSSSWGQPQHF. The CDR3 DNA reads as TGTGCCAGCAGTTCTTCCTGGGGCCAGCCCCAGCATTTT.

V is TRBV6-5 and J is TRBJ1-5, with 8 bases fitting TRBD1. This CDR3 is built from 15 residues. Germline CDR1 MNHEY, CDR2 SVGAGI. J gave up 0 bases and V 6 bases, and 4 bases lay outside the gene matches. The CDR3 sequence: CASSPGQVSNQPQHF. In DNA, the CDR3 is TGTGCCAGCAGCCCGGGACAGGTTAGCAATCAGCCCCAGCATTTT.

This chain uses TRBV21-1 with TRBJ2-4; no check of the table's D call, TRBD1, against the DNA was made. TRBV21-1 is a pseudogene locus. The CDR3 consists of 20 residues. This CDR3 is CASSKDGVARQYLAKNIQYF. CDR3 coding DNA: TGTGCCAGCAGCAAAGATGGGGTGGCAAGACAGTACCTAGCCAAAAACATTCAGTACTTC.

This clone was counted once. The chain has TRBV5-1 and TRBJ2-2; 7 bases are a match to TRBD1. CDR3 size: 15 residues. Trimming took 4 bases from V and 0 from J; bases not matched to a gene: 3. CDR1 is SGHRS, CDR2 YFSETQ, per germline. The CDR3: CASSPGTANTGELFF. The CDR3 nucleotides are TGCGCCAGCAGCCCCGGGACAGCGAACACCGGGGAGCTGTTTTTT.

This sequence joins TRBV5-1 and TRBJ1-1, with D perhaps matching TRBD1 (5 bases). The CDR3 runs 13 residues. The V end lost 4 bases, the J end lost 5 bases, and 12 bases lay between the germline ends. Germline assignment: CDR1 SGHRS and CDR2 YFSETQ. The CDR3 sequence: CASSPGGRTEAFF. For the CDR3, the DNA is TGCGCCAGCAGCCCCGGGGGGAGGACTGAAGCTTTCTTT.

The rearrangement links TRBV23-1 to TRBJ2-7; TRBD1 aligns across 8 bases. TRBV23-1 is marked as an open reading frame, function uncertain. The V and J ends lost 11 bases and 3 bases, in that order; junction bases with no gene match: 3. The length of the CDR3 is 11 residues. The CDR3: CARTGRYEQYF. The DNA for the CDR3 is TGCGCCCGGACAGGGCGCTACGAGCAGTACTTC.

The genes are TRBV21-1 and TRBJ2-7; the listed D gene, TRBD2, was not tested against the DNA. TRBV21-1 is a listed pseudogene. This CDR3 is 16 amino acids long. CDR3: CASSKLGGTSGYEQYF. The CDR3 region has the DNA TGTGCCAGCAGCAAATTGGGGGGGACTAGCGGCTACGAGCAGTACTTC.